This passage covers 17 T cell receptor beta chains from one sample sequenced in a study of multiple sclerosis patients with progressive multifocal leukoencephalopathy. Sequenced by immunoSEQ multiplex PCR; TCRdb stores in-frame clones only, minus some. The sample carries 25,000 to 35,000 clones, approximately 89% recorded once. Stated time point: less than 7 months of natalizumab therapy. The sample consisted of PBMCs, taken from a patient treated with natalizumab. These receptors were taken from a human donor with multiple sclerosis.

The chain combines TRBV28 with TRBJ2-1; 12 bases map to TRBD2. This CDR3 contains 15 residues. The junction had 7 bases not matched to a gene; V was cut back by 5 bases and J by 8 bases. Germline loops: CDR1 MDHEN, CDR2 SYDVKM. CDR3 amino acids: CASSPLAGGVDEQFF. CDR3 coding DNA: TGTGCCAGCAGTCCTCTAGCGGGAGGGGTGGATGAGCAGTTCTTC. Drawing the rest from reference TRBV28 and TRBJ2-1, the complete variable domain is DVKVTQSSRYLVKRTGEKVFLECVQDMDHENMFWYRQDPGLGLRLIYFSYDVKMKEKGDIPEGYSVSREKKERFSLILESASTNQTSMYLCASSPLAGGVDEQFFGPGTRLTVL.

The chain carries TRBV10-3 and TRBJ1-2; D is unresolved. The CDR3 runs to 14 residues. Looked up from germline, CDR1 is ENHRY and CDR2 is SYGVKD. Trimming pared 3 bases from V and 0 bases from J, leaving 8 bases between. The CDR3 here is CAISERGTNYGYTF. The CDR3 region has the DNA TGTGCCATCAGTGAAAGAGGGACTAACTATGGCTACACCTTC.

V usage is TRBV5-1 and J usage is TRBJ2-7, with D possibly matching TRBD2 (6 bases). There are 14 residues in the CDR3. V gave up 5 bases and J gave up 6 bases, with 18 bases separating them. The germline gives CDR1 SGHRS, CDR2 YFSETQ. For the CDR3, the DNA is TGCGCCAGCAGGTCGGGATTTCTGCGGGGCGAGCAGTACTTC. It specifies CASRSGFLRGEQYF.

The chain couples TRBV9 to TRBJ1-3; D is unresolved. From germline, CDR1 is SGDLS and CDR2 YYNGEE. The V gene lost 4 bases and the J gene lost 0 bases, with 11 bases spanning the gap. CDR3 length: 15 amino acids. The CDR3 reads CASSPHTSSGNTIYF. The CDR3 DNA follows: TGTGCCAGCAGCCCGCACACCAGCTCTGGAAACACCATATATTTT.

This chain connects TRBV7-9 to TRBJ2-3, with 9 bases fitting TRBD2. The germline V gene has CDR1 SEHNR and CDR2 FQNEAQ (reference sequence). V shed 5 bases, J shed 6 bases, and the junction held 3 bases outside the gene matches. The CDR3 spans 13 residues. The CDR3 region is CASSISGRDTQYF. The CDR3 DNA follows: TGTGCCAGCAGCATCAGCGGGAGGGATACGCAGTATTTT.

CDR3 nucleotide sequence: TGCAGCGGTGATCGTGGGGGGGCGCGGGCTGAGCAGTTCTTC. It translates to CSGDRGGARAEQFF. The V call is TRBV29-1, the J call TRBJ2-1; tentatively, D is TRBD2 (7 bases). The V end was cut by 7 bases, the J end by 9 bases, with 22 bases between. CDR3 length: 14 amino acids. Per germline, CDR1 SQVTM and CDR2 ANQGSEA.

CDR3 region: CASSLSREVRGELFF. DNA for the CDR3: TGTGCCAGCAGTTTATCGCGGGAAGTTCGGGGGGAGCTGTTTTTT. The V and J genes are TRBV27 and TRBJ2-2, with D possibly matching TRBD2 (6 bases). The CDR3 runs to 15 residues. The germline V gene encodes CDR1 MNHEY and CDR2 SMNVEV (reference sequence). V lost 0 bases and J lost 8, with 13 bases in between.

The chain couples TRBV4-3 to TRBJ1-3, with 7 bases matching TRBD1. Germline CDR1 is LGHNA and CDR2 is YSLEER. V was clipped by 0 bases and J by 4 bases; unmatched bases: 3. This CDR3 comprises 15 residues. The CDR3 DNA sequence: TGCGCCAGCAGCCAAGATCGGGACAGAGGAAACACCATATATTTT. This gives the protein CASSQDRDRGNTIYF.

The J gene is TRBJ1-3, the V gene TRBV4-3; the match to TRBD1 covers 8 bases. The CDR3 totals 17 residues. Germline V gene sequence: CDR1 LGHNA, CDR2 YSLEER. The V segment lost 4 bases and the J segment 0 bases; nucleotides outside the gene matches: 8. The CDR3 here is CASSLSGTGNSGNTIYF. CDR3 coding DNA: TGCGCCAGCAGCCTTTCGGGGACAGGCAACTCTGGAAACACCATATATTTT.

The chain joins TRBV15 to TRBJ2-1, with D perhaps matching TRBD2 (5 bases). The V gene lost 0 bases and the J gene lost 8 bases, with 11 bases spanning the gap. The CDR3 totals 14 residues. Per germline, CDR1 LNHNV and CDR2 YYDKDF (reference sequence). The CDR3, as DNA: TGTGCCACCAGCAGAGATCGGAAGGGAGATGAGCAGTTCTTC. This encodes CATSRDRKGDEQFF.

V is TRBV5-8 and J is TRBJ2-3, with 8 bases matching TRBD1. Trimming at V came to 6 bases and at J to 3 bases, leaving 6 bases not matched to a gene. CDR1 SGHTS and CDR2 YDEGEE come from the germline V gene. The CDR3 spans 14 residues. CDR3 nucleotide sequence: TGTGCCAGCACCCCGACAGGGGTTACAGATACGCAGTATTTT. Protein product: CASTPTGVTDTQYF.

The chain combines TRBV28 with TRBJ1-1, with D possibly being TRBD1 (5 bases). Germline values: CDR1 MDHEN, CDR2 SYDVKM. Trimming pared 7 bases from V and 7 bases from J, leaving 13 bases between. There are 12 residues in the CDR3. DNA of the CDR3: TGTGCCAGCAACTATTGGAGGGGTGAAGCTTTCTTT. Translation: CASNYWRGEAFF.

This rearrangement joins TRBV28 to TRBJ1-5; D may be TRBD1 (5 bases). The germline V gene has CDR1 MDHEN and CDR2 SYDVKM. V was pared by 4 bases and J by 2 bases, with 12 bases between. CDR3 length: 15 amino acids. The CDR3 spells CASSWGVGRNQPQHF. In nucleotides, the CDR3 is TGTGCCAGCAGTTGGGGGGTCGGGCGCAATCAGCCCCAGCATTTT.

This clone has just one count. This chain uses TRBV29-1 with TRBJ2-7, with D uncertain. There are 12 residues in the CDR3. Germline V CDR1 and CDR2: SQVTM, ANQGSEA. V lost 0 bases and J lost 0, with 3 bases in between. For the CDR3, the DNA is TGCAGCGTTGAAGAAGTCTCCTACGAGCAGTACTTC. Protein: CSVEEVSYEQYF.

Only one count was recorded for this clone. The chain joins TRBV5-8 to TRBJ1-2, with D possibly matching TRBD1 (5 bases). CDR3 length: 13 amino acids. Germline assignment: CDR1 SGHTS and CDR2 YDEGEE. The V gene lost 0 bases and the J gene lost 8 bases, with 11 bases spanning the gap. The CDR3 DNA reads TGTGCCAGCAGCTTGGGGCAGGGCGACGGCTACACCTTC. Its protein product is CASSLGQGDGYTF.

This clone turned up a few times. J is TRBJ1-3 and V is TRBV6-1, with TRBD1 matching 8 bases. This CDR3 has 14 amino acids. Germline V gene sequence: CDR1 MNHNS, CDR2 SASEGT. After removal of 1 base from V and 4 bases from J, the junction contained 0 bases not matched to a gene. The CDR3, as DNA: TGTGCCAGCAGTGAAGGGACAGGGGGAAACACCATATATTTT. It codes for CASSEGTGGNTIYF.

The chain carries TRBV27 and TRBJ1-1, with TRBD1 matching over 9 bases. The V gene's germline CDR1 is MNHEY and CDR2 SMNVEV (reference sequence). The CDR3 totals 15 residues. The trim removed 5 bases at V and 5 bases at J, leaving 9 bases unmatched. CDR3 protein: CASSSTGTGKTEAFF. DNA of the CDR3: TGTGCCAGCAGTAGCACCGGGACAGGGAAAACTGAAGCTTTCTTT.